This TCR beta chain was captured by sequencing in a study of circulating CD8 cells and anti-PD-1 response in melanoma. Study-wide background: Nivolumab was given intravenously at 3 mg/kg every 2 weeks. Study-wide results and limits: Tumor reactivity was tested by peptide assays on expanded sorted subsets. Patients included both untreated and previously treated individuals. Only baseline and M1 samples entered the published repertoire comparisons.

Using around 14 ng of total RNA, TCR libraries were made with the QIAseq Immune Repertoire TCR panel. Each CDR3 protein is one row after TCRdb ran MiXCR on the reads. The repertoire consists of roughly 1,100 distinct CDR3 sequences, with over 5% occurring once and the leading ten covering about 4.5%. Sorting of live CD3+CD8+TCRalphabeta+ cells by PD-1 and/or TIGIT gave four subsets. The CDR3 contains 16 residues. Germline V CDR1 and CDR2: KGHDR, SFDVKD. Remarks on this clonotype: The antigen is not known. This could be a read error, since a much larger clone is one nucleotide away.

This material consisted of CD8+ T cells from PBMCs, taken at baseline or after one month of anti-PD-1 therapy (not recorded which). This chain connects TRBV24-1 to TRBJ2-1; 9 nucleotides agree with TRBD1. This receptor was taken from a human donor with melanoma. The CDR3 DNA reads TGTGCCACCAGGAGCGGAGGGGACAGGGTATACAATGAGCAGTCCTTC. As protein: CATRSGGDRVYNEQSF.